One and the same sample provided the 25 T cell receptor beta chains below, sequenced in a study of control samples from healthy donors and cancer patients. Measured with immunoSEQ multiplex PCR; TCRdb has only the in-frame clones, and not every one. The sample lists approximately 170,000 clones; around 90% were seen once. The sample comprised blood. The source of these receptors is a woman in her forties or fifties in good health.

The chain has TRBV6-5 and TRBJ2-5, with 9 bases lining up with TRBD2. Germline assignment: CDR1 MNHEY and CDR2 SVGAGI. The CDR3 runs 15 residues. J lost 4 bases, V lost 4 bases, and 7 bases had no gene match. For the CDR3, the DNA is TGTGCCAGCAGTTCCCCCTTGCGGGGGGGAGAGACCCAGTACTTC. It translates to CASSSPLRGGETQYF.

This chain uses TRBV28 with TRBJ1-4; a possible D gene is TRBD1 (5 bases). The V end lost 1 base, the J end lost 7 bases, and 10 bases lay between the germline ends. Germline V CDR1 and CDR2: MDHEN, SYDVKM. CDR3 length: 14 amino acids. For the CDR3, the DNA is TGTGCCAGCAGTTTATTCCAGGGAAGTGAAAAACTGTTTTTT. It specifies CASSLFQGSEKLFF.

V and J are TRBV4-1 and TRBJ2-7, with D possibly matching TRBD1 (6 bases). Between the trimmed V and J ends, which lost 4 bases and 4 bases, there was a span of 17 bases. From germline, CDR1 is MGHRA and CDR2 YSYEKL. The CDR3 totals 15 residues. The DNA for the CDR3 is TGCGCCAGCAGCCCTACCCTGGGACAAGCTTACGAGCAGTACTTC. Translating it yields CASSPTLGQAYEQYF.

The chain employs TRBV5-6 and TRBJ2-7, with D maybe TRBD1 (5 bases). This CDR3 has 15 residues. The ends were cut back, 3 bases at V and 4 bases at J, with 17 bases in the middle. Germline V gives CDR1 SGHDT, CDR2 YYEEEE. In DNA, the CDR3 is TGTGCCAGCAGCTCGAGAGGACACTGGCGGTACGAGCAGTACTTC. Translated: CASSSRGHWRYEQYF.

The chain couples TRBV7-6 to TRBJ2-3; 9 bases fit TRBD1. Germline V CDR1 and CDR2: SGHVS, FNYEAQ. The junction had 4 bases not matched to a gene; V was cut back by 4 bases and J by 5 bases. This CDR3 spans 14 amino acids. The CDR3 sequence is CASSSGTGRDTQYF. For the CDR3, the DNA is TGTGCCAGCAGCTCCGGGACAGGGAGAGATACGCAGTATTTT. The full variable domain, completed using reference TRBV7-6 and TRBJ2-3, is GAGVSQSPRYKVTKRGQDVALRCDPISGHVSLYWYRQALGQGPEFLTYFNYEAQQDKSGLPNDRFSAERPEGSISTLTIQRTEQRDSAMYRCASSSGTGRDTQYFGPGTRLTVL.

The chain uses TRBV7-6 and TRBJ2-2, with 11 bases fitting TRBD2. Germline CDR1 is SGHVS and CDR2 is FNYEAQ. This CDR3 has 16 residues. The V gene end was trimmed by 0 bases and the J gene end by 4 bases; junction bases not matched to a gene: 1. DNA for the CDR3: TGTGCCAGCAGCTTAGCACTAGCGGGGGCCACCGGGGAGCTGTTTTTT. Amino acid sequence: CASSLALAGATGELFF.

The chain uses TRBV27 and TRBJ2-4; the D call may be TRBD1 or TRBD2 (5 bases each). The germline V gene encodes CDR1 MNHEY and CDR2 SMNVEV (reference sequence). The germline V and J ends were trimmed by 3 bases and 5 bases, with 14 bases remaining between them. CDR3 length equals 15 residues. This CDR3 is CASSFVIGGENIQYF. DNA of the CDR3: TGTGCCAGCAGTTTCGTGATTGGGGGTGAAAACATTCAGTACTTC.

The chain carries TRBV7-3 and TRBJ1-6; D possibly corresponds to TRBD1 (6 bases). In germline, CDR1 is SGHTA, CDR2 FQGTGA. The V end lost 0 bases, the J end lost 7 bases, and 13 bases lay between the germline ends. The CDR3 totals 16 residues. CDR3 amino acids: CASSLTGGRANSPLHF. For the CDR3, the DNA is TGTGCCAGCAGCTTAACTGGGGGCAGGGCAAATTCACCCCTCCACTTT.

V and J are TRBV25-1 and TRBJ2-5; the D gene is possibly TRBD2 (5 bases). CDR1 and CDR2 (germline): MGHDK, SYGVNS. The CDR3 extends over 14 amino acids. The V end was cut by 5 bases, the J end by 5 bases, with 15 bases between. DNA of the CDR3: TGTGCCAGCAGTCCTCACGCGGGTACGGAGACCCAGTACTTC. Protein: CASSPHAGTETQYF.

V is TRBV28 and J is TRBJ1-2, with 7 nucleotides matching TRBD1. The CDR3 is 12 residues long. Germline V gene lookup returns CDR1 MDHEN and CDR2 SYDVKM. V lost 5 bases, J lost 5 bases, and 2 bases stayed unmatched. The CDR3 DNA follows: TGTGCCAGCAGTACAGGGGATTATGGCTACACCTTC. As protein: CASSTGDYGYTF.

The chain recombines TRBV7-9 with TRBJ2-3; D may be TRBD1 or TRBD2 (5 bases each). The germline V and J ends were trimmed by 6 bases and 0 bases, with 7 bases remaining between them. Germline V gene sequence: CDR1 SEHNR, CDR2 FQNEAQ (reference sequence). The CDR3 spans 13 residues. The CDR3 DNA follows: TGTGCCAGCAGAGGGACGAGCACAGATACGCAGTATTTT. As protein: CASRGTSTDTQYF. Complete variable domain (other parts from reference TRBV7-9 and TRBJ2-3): DTGVSQNPRHKITKRGQNVTFRCDPISEHNRLYWYRQTLGQGPEFLTYFQNEAQLEKSRLLSDRFSAERPKGSFSTLEIQRTEQGDSAMYLCASRGTSTDTQYFGPGTRLTVL.

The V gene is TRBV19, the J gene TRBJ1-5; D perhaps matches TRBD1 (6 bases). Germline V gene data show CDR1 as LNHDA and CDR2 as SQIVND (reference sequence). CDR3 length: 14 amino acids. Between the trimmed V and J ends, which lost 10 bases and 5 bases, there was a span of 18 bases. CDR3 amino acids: CATNPRGPHQPQHF. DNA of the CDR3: TGTGCCACGAACCCCAGGGGCCCGCATCAGCCCCAGCATTTT.

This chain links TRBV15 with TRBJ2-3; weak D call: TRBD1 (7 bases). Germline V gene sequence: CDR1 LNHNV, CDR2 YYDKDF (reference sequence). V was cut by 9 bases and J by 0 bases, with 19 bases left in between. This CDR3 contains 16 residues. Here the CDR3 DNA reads TGTGCCACAGGAAGGGGGCGGGGCCCTAGCACAGATACGCAGTATTTT. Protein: CATGRGRGPSTDTQYF.

The CDR3 bases are TGTGCCAGCTCATCCCGACAGGGTAGGTTCTACGAGCAGTACTTC. Amino acids: CASSSRQGRFYEQYF. This sequence joins TRBV18 and TRBJ2-7; 7 bases map to TRBD1. The germline V gene encodes CDR1 KGHSH and CDR2 LQKENI. The CDR3 is 15 residues long. V was clipped by 5 bases and J by 3 bases; unmatched bases: 10. The whole variable domain, filled in from reference TRBV18 and TRBJ2-7, reads NAGVMQNPRHLVRRRGQEARLRCSPMKGHSHVYWYRQLPEEGLKFMVYLQKENIIDESGMPKERFSAEFPKEGPSILRIQQVVRGDSAAYFCASSSRQGRFYEQYFGPGTRLTVT.

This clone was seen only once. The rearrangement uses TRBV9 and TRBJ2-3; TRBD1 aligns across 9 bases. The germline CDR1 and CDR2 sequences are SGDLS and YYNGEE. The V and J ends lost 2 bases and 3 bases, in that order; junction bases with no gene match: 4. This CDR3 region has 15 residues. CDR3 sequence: CASSVQQGATDTQYF. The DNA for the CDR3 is TGTGCCAGCAGCGTTCAACAGGGGGCTACAGATACGCAGTATTTT. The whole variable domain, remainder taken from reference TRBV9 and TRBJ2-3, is DSGVTQTPKHLITATGQRVTLRCSPRSGDLSVYWYQQSLDQGLQFLIQYYNGEERAKGNILERFSAQQFPDLHSELNLSSLELGDSALYFCASSVQQGATDTQYFGPGTRLTVL.

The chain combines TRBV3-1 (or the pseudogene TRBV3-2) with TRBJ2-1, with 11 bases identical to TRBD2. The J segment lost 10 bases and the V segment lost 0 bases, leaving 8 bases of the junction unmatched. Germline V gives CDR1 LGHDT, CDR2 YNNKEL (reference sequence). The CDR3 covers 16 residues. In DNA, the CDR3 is TGTGCCAGCAGCCAAGATAGTAGCGGGAGGGCGAGGGAGCAGTTCTTC. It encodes CASSQDSSGRAREQFF.

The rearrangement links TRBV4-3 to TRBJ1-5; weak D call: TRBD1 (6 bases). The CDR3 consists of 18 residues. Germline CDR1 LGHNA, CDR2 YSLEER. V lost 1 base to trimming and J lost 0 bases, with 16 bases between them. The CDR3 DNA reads TGCGCCAGCAGCCAAGGGGCGGGGGGGGGCTATAGCAATCAGCCCCAGCATTTT. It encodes CASSQGAGGGYSNQPQHF.

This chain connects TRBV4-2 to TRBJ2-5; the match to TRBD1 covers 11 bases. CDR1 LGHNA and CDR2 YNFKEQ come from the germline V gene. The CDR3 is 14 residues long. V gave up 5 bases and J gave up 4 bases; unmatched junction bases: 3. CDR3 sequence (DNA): TGTGCCAGCAGCGCGGACAGGGGGCTAGAGACCCAGTACTTC. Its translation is CASSADRGLETQYF.

CDR3 amino acids: CASSSTLGRRGGGTGELFF. Written as DNA, the CDR3 is TGTGCCAGCAGCTCGACACTTGGGCGCCGGGGGGGCGGAACCGGGGAGCTGTTTTTT. The chain combines TRBV7-9 with TRBJ2-2; 8 bases align to TRBD2. Germline V gene data show CDR1 as SEHNR and CDR2 as FQNEAQ (reference sequence). This CDR3 is 19 amino acids long. Losses at the gene ends were 4 bases for V and 5 bases for J; bases not matched to a gene: 18.

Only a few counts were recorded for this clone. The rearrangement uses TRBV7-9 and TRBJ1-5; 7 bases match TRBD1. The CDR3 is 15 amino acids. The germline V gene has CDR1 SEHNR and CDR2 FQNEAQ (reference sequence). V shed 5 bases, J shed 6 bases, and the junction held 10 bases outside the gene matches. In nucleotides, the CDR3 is TGTGCCAGCAGCCCGGTGACAGGGACGATTCAGCCCCAGCATTTT. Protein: CASSPVTGTIQPQHF.

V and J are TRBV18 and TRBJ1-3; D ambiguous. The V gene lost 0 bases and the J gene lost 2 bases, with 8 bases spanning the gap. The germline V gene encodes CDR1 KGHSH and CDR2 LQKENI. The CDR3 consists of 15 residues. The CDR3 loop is CASSPPSGPGNTIYF. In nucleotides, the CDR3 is TGTGCCAGCTCACCACCGTCCGGCCCTGGAAACACCATATATTTT. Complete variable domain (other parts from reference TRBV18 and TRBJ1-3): NAGVMQNPRHLVRRRGQEARLRCSPMKGHSHVYWYRQLPEEGLKFMVYLQKENIIDESGMPKERFSAEFPKEGPSILRIQQVVRGDSAAYFCASSPPSGPGNTIYFGEGSWLTVV.

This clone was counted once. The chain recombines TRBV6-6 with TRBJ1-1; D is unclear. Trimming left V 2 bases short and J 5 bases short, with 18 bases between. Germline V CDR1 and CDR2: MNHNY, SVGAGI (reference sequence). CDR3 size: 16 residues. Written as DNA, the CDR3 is TGTGCCAGCAGTTACACCCCAGCCGGGTTGGGGACTGAAGCTTTCTTT. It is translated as CASSYTPAGLGTEAFF.

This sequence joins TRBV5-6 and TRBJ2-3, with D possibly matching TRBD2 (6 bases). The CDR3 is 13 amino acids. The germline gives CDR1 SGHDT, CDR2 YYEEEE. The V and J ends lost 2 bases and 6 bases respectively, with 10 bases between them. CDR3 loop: CASSLTGVDTQYF. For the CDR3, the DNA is TGTGCCAGCAGCTTAACGGGGGTGGATACGCAGTATTTT.

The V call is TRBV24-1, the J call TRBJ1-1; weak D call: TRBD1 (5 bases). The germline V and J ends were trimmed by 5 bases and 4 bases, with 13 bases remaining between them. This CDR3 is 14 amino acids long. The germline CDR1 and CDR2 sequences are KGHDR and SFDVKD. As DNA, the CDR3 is TGTGCCACCAGTGCTGGAGGGGCGCCCACTGAAGCTTTCTTT. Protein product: CATSAGGAPTEAFF.

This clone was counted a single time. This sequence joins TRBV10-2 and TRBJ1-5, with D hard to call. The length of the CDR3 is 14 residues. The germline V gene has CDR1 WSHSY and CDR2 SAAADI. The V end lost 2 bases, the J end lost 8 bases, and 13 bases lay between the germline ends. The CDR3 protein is CASSEDTLWEPQHF. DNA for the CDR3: TGCGCCAGCAGTGAGGACACCCTTTGGGAGCCCCAGCATTTT.